A single sample gave rise to the 4 T cell receptor beta chains below, sequenced in a study of esophageal squamous cell carcinoma under preoperative chemotherapy (dated by TCRdb to the late 2010s). The time point label corresponds to: after preoperative PTX-NDP chemotherapy. The library was produced with PCR. Sequencing instrument: HiSeq X Ten. The public reads were run again by TCRdb, first through fastp at Q25 and then through MiXCR, and only productive beta chains were kept. CDR3 protein duplicates are merged, each entry listing the most common genes and DNA. The sample records around 34,000 distinct CDR3 sequences, 52% of which are singletons. The ten biggest clones cover roughly 25% of the sample. Collection took place from a patient given preoperative chemotherapy. The receptors stem from a human donor with esophageal squamous cell carcinoma. The donor label of this sample is uncertain.

The V and J genes are TRBV11-2 and TRBJ1-6, with D possibly TRBD1 on 5 matching bases. The length of the CDR3 is 15 residues. V was trimmed by 5 bases and J by 4 bases, leaving 12 bases between them. Germline loops: CDR1 SGHAT, CDR2 FQNNGV. This CDR3 reads CASSGTGSYNSPLHF. The CDR3 DNA sequence: TGTGCCAGCAGCGGGACCGGGTCTTATAATTCACCCCTCCACTTT.

The rearrangement joins TRBV7-6 to TRBJ2-3, with D unclear. The DNA end is a closer match to TRBJ2-7, so the J assignment may be wrong. This CDR3 contains 17 residues. Per germline, CDR1 SGHVS and CDR2 FNYEAQ. The CDR3 bases are TGTGCCAGCAGCGTGGGTGGCGGCGGCCCCAGCCCAGAGACGCAGTACTTC. Its protein is CASSVGGGGPSPETQYF.

This clonotype occurred many times. The genes are TRBV12-3 or TRBV12-4 and TRBJ1-6, with TRBD1 identical over 10 bases. With V trimmed by 6 bases and J by 0 bases, 5 bases remained unmatched. CDR3 length: 17 residues. The CDR3 DNA is TGTGCCAGCAGGCCGGGACAGGGGAGCTCCTATAATTCACCCCTCCACTTT. It encodes CASRPGQGSSYNSPLHF.

The chain combines TRBV11-3 with TRBJ2-3; tentatively, D is TRBD2 (6 bases). The J call is in doubt because the DNA end fits TRBJ2-7 better. This CDR3 is built from 13 residues. Looked up from germline, CDR1 is SGHNT and CDR2 is YENEEA. CDR3 nucleotides: TGTGCCAGCAGCAGCGGGCCCAAAGATACGCAGTACTTC. Translated, it gives CASSSGPKDTQYF.